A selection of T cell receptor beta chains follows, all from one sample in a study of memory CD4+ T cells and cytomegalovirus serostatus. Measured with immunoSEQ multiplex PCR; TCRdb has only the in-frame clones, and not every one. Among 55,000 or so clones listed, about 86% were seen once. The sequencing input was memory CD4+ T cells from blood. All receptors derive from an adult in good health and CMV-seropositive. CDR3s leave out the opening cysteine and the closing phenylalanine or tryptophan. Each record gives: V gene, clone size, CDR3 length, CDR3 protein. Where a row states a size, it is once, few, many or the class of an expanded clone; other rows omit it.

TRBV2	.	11	ASSANHGSPLH
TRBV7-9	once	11	ASSLVGNQPQH
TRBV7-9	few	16	ASSLRDIMLMAGNTIY
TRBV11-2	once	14	ASSFGTDGMEDGYT
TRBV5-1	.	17	ASSLLVKGLSSGANVLT
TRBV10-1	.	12	ASSAQTVGDTQY
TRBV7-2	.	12	ASSLSAATGELF
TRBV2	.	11	ASTQGVYSPLH
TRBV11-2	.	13	ASSSARTDYYGYT
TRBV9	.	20	ASSPQTTPGPGRGGGTDTQY
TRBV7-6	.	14	ASSLTPQTVPYGAF
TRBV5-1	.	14	ASSLTGGVGGETQY
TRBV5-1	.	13	ASSPPGAGGTEAF
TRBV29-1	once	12	SVEGQPGANVLT
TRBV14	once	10	ASSQGGAKQF
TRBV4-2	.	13	ASSPRGDFSYEQY
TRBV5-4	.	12	ASSLSGGLTEAF
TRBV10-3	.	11	AISVGGLYEQY
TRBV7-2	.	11	ASSPDRGSPQH
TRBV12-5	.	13	ASGLHLTGPTEAF